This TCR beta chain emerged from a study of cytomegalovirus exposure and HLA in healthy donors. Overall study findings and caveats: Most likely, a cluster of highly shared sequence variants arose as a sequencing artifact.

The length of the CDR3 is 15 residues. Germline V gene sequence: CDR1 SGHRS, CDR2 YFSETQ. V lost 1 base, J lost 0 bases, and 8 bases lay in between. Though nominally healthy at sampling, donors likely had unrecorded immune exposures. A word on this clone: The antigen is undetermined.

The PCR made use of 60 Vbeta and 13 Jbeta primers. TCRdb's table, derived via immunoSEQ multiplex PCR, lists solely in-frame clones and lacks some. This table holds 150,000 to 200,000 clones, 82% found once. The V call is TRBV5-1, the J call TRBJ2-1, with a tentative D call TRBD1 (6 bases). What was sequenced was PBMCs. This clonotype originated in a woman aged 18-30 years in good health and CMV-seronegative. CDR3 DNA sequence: TGCGCCAGCAGCTTGACAGGGATCTCCTACAATGAGCAGTTCTTC. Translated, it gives CASSLTGISYNEQFF.